The 9 T cell receptor beta chains below all came from one sample that was sequenced in a study of monozygotic twins with inflammatory bowel disease. With the 5' RACE reads reprocessed, TCRdb shows one record per CDR3 protein and no DNA. Its table lists approximately 140,000 distinct CDR3 sequences. Material for sequencing was blood. These receptors all come from a human donor with ulcerative colitis or Crohn's disease, or a healthy co-twin of an affected twin (not recorded which).

This chain uses TRBV27 with TRBJ2-4; TCRdb gives TRBD2 as the D gene, but with no DNA this cannot be confirmed. Germline CDR1 MNHEY, CDR2 SMNVEV (reference sequence). The CDR3 consists of 16 residues. CDR3 sequence reads: CASSPGPQLAKNIQYF.

The chain is built from TRBV18 and TRBJ1-4; the TCRdb D gene call, TRBD1, has no DNA to confirm it. The CDR3 sequence is 16 residues long. Germline CDR1 reads KGHSH; CDR2 reads LQKENI. CDR3 sequence reads: CASSRDRGSANEKLFF.

V usage is TRBV12-3 or TRBV12-4 and J usage is TRBJ1-1; TCRdb's assignment of TRBD1 cannot be checked, as there is no DNA. This CDR3 is 13 amino acids long. CDR3 region: CASTLQGPTEAFF.

The V call is TRBV5-1, the J call TRBJ1-1; TCRdb gives TRBD1 as the D gene, but with no DNA this cannot be confirmed. CDR1 is SGHRS and CDR2 is YFSETQ in the germline V gene. CDR3 length: 16 amino acids. CDR3 sequence reads: CASSLRQGRIHSEAFF.

The genes are TRBV27 and TRBJ1-5. The CDR3 runs 14 residues. Germline V CDR1 and CDR2: MNHEY, SMNVEV (reference sequence). The CDR3 here is CASSRRGIDQPQHF.

The genes are TRBV5-1 and TRBJ2-7; checking the TCRdb D call of TRBD1 is not possible without DNA. The CDR3 runs 16 residues. The V gene's germline CDR1 is SGHRS and CDR2 YFSETQ. CDR3 sequence reads: CASSTALWQGGYEQYF. Looking up the rest from reference TRBV5-1 and TRBJ2-7 gives the full variable domain: KAGVTQTPRYLIKTRGQQVTLSCSPISGHRSVSWYQQTPGQGLQFLFEYFSETQRNKGNFPGRFSGRQFSNSRSEMNVSTLELGDSALYLCASSTALWQGGYEQYFGPGTRLTVT.

The chain employs TRBV2 and TRBJ2-7; TCRdb outputs TRBD1, but without DNA this stays unchecked. This CDR3 contains 14 residues. CDR1 is SNHLY, CDR2 FYNNEI, per germline. The CDR3 is CASSEWQGTHEQYF.

V and J are TRBV7-2 and TRBJ2-7. The CDR3 loop spans 15 amino acids. The germline V gene encodes CDR1 SGHTA and CDR2 FQGNSA. This CDR3 is CASSLGPTFSYEQYF.

The chain employs TRBV20-1 and TRBJ2-3; TCRdb returns TRBD1, unconfirmable since there is no DNA. The CDR3 has 11 amino acids. From germline, CDR1 is DFQATT and CDR2 SNEGSKA (reference sequence). This CDR3 reads CSASFGTRQYF.